Here is one T cell receptor (beta chain) with its context. The data are from a study of T cell repertoires in cytomegalovirus infection. Study-wide background: CMV infection together with matching HLA type was indicated by public TCR beta signatures.

CDR1 is DFQATT and CDR2 is SNEGSKA in the germline V gene (reference sequence). The CDR3 is made up of 13 amino acids. Trimming cost V 1 base and J 6 bases, with 10 bases left between them. TCRdb fed the reads into MiXCR, producing one record per CDR3 protein. The sample lists approximately 500,000 distinct CDR3 sequences, approximately 17% occurring once. This chain links TRBV20-1 with TRBJ2-1; D perhaps matches TRBD1 (5 bases). The source is a human donor in good health (CMV status not recorded). Some clones in this sample may be carry-over from other donors' samples. Sequencing was performed on CD8+ T cells from PBMCs. CDR3 amino acids: CSARVPTANEQFF. The CDR3 DNA follows: TGCAGTGCTAGAGTCCCGACAGCCAATGAGCAGTTCTTC.